This T cell receptor beta chain emerged from a study of blood T cells in healthy people across ages. Findings of the study overall: Higher diversity and more naive CD4+ cells were features of long-lived donors, compared to aged donors.

In the case of this clonotype: Its antigen is not identified.

The germline gives CDR1 SNHLY, CDR2 FYNNEI. This CDR3 region has 13 residues. The germline V and J ends were trimmed by 6 bases and 1 base, with 9 bases remaining between them. A sample-barcoded 5' primer and a J-beta primer mix were used in a second PCR of about 7 to 12 cycles. Each of the cDNA molecules was tagged by a template-switch adaptor with 12 random nucleotides. In TCRdb, the 5' RACE reads were re-called with MiXCR into one record per CDR3 protein. The sample has approximately 940,000 distinct CDR3 sequences; around 46% are singletons. This sequence was found in a man aged 25 to 40 in good health. The sequenced material came from blood. The chain couples TRBV2 to TRBJ1-1, with a possible D match to TRBD1 (6 bases). CDR3 bases: TGTGCCAGCAGGGGACACCAGAACACTGAAGCTTTCTTT. This codes for CASRGHQNTEAFF.